A selection of T cell receptor beta chains follows, all from one sample in a study of shared clonotypes between healthy human individuals. Libraries were prepared by immunoSEQ multiplex PCR; TCRdb keeps only in-frame clonotypes and omits some of them. Altogether some 2 million clones are present, roughly 95% being singletons, with the ten largest covering less than 1.5%. Sample: naive CD8+ T cells sorted from blood. These receptors were obtained from a man younger than 30 in good health. The CDR3 runs from the conserved cysteine through the conserved F or W. Each record gives: clone size, J gene, V gene, CDR3 length, D gene, CDR3 protein, CDR3 DNA. D genes are given only for firm matches. Clone size is stated in some rows and not others, as once, few, many or a class when expanded.

-,TRBJ2-7,TRBV7-6,14,TRBD1,CASSLRQGVYEQYF,TGTGCCAGCAGCTTAAGACAGGGGGTCTACGAGCAGTACTTC
-,TRBJ1-5,TRBV5-6,15,TRBD1,CASSLRGFSNQPQHF,TGTGCCAGCAGCCTCAGGGGGTTTAGCAATCAGCCCCAGCATTTT
few,TRBJ1-2,TRBV4-1,16,-,CASSQAFGQLADGYTF,TGCGCCAGCAGCCAAGCTTTTGGACAGTTGGCGGACGGCTACACCTTC
-,TRBJ1-3,TRBV18,15,-,CASSPGRAPGNTIYF,TGTGCCAGCTCACCGGGCAGGGCTCCGGGAAACACCATATATTTT
once,TRBJ1-2,TRBV5-6,13,-,CASTLGSNYGYTF,TGTGCCAGCACTCTGGGATCTAACTATGGCTACACCTTC
once,TRBJ2-1,TRBV2,16,-,CASSGDNGSSYNEQFF,TGTGCCAGCAGTGGGGACAACGGGAGCTCCTACAATGAGCAGTTCTTC
-,TRBJ2-2,TRBV27,17,-,CATPGRLQGWRCGELFF,TGTGCCACCCCCGGACGACTACAGGGATGGCGGTGCGGGGAGCTGTTTTTT
-,TRBJ1-2,TRBV14,15,TRBD1,CASSSVDRVAYGYTF,TGTGCCAGCAGCTCCGTCGACAGGGTCGCCTATGGCTACACCTTC
-,TRBJ1-1,TRBV4-3,13,-,CASSQGRIAEAFF,TGCGCCAGCAGCCAAGGGAGGATCGCTGAAGCTTTCTTT
-,TRBJ1-2,TRBV28,14,-,CASTVSGVLSGYTF,TGTGCCAGCACCGTGAGTGGAGTCCTTTCGGGCTACACCTTC
-,TRBJ1-2,TRBV19,13,-,CASRAAANYGYTF,TGTGCCAGTAGAGCAGCCGCTAACTATGGCTACACCTTC
-,TRBJ1-1,TRBV5-1,15,TRBD1,CASSLGLQGATEAFF,TGCGCCAGCAGCTTGGGATTACAGGGGGCCACTGAAGCTTTCTTT
-,TRBJ1-1,TRBV7-9,13,-,CASSLAAGTEAFF,TGTGCCAGCAGCTTAGCGGCGGGGACTGAAGCTTTCTTT
once,TRBJ1-1,TRBV27,18,TRBD1,CASSLYPGTGLVNTEAFF,TGTGCCAGCAGTTTATACCCTGGGACAGGGTTAGTGAACACTGAAGCTTTCTTT
-,TRBJ1-5,TRBV6-5,15,TRBD1,CASRGDREGNQPQHF,TGTGCCAGCAGGGGGGACAGGGAGGGCAATCAGCCCCAGCATTTT
-,TRBJ2-3,TRBV10-2,16,TRBD2,CASSESAGGRWDTQYF,TGCGCCAGCAGTGAGAGTGCGGGGGGGCGGTGGGATACGCAGTATTTT
-,TRBJ2-7,TRBV7-6,14,TRBD2,CASSLGMGGYEQYF,TGTGCCAGCAGCTTAGGAATGGGGGGGTACGAGCAGTACTTC
-,TRBJ1-1,TRBV2,14,TRBD1,CARETGGISTEAFF,TGTGCCAGGGAGACAGGGGGGATTAGCACTGAAGCTTTCTTT
once,TRBJ1-1,TRBV6-5,11,-,CASSEGTEAFF,TGTGCCAGCAGTGAAGGTACTGAAGCTTTCTTT
-,TRBJ2-3,TRBV6-6,16,-,CASTVTRGDNTDTQYF,TGTGCCAGCACAGTTACCCGCGGGGACAACACAGATACGCAGTATTTT
once,TRBJ2-1,TRBV4-1,15,-,CASSQSNDRYNEQFF,TGCGCCAGCAGCCAATCAAACGACAGGTACAATGAGCAGTTCTTC
once,TRBJ2-1,TRBV27,11,-,CASRGSNEQFF,TGTGCCAGCCGTGGAAGCAATGAGCAGTTCTTC
-,TRBJ2-7,TRBV4-1,13,-,CASSPSGVYEQYF,TGCGCCAGCAGCCCCTCGGGGGTCTACGAGCAGTACTTC
-,TRBJ2-7,TRBV6-5,13,-,CASSYSLSYEQYF,TGTGCCAGCAGTTACAGTCTTTCCTACGAGCAGTACTTC
-,TRBJ2-5,TRBV5-6,18,TRBD1,CASSLGGSGTVGQETQYF,TGTGCCAGCAGCTTGGGTGGCTCAGGGACAGTGGGACAAGAGACCCAGTACTTC
once,TRBJ2-1,TRBV4-3,18,TRBD2,CASSQDPRTSGESNEQFF,TGCGCCAGCAGCCAAGACCCCCGGACTAGCGGGGAAAGCAATGAGCAGTTCTTC
-,TRBJ1-1,TRBV6-5,13,-,CASSFRENTEAFF,TGTGCCAGCAGTTTCCGAGAGAACACTGAAGCTTTCTTT
-,TRBJ1-1,TRBV5-8,14,-,CASSLATGPTEAFF,TGTGCCAGCAGCTTGGCGACAGGTCCCACTGAAGCTTTCTTT
once,TRBJ2-5,TRBV2,14,TRBD1,CASQRQGAAETQYF,TGTGCCAGCCAAAGACAGGGGGCGGCAGAGACCCAGTACTTC
-,TRBJ1-1,TRBV27,11,TRBD1,CASSSGGEAFF,TGTGCCAGCAGTTCAGGGGGCGAAGCTTTCTTT
few,TRBJ2-7,TRBV10-2,11,-,CASSETYEQYF,TGCGCCAGCAGTGAGACCTACGAGCAGTACTTC
-,TRBJ2-7,TRBV28,12,-,CASIDSSYEQYF,TGTGCCAGCATCGACAGCTCCTACGAGCAGTACTTC
-,TRBJ2-7,TRBV4-3,15,-,CASSLMTTLVDEQYF,TGCGCCAGCAGCCTTATGACTACTCTCGTAGACGAGCAGTACTTC
-,TRBJ1-4,TRBV2,13,-,CASPGTRGEKLFF,TGTGCCAGCCCCGGGACTCGAGGGGAAAAACTGTTTTTT
-,TRBJ1-4,TRBV13,13,-,CASSFSGTEKLFF,TGTGCCAGCAGCTTTTCAGGGACTGAAAAACTGTTTTTT
-,TRBJ1-2,TRBV7-9,14,TRBD1,CASSPPGQIYGYTF,TGTGCCAGCAGCCCCCCGGGACAGATCTATGGCTACACCTTC
few,TRBJ2-7,TRBV27,14,TRBD2,CASSLGAGAYEQYF,TGTGCCAGCAGTTTAGGGGCGGGAGCCTACGAGCAGTACTTC
-,TRBJ2-7,TRBV27,16,-,CASTTTGSGRSYEQYF,TGTGCCAGCACCACGACCGGCAGCGGCCGCTCCTACGAGCAGTACTTC
-,TRBJ2-5,TRBV7-2,19,-,CASSFPYLDTGRVIETQYF,TGTGCCAGCAGCTTCCCCTACCTAGACACCGGACGAGTTATAGAGACCCAGTACTTC
once,TRBJ1-2,TRBV29-1,11,TRBD1,CSVQGADGYTF,TGCAGCGTTCAGGGGGCGGATGGCTACACCTTC
-,TRBJ2-5,TRBV25-1,14,-,CASSPLGTPGTQYF,TGTGCCAGCTCCCCCCTAGGGACCCCGGGGACCCAGTACTTC
-,TRBJ2-1,TRBV13,16,TRBD2,CASSYHSGRIGNEQFF,TGTGCCAGCAGCTACCATAGCGGGAGAATCGGCAATGAGCAGTTCTTC
-,TRBJ2-7,TRBV7-9,13,-,CASSLQPSDEQYF,TGTGCCAGCAGCTTGCAACCTTCGGACGAGCAGTACTTC
-,TRBJ2-1,TRBV4-3,14,-,CASSPRSSYNEQFF,TGCGCCAGCAGCCCACGGAGCTCCTACAATGAGCAGTTCTTC
-,TRBJ2-7,TRBV19,17,-,CASSIDLSQTSSYEQYF,TGTGCCAGTAGTATAGATCTATCGCAGACGAGCTCCTACGAGCAGTACTTC
-,TRBJ2-7,TRBV4-1,13,-,CASSQVGGYEQYF,TGCGCCAGCAGCCAAGTTGGGGGTTACGAGCAGTACTTC
-,TRBJ1-2,TRBV4-1,16,-,CASSLSPRTVDYGYTF,TGCGCCAGCAGCCTCTCCCCCCGGACTGTGGACTATGGCTACACCTTC
-,TRBJ2-1,TRBV29-1,15,TRBD2,CSVEGAGDGYNEQFF,TGCAGCGTTGAAGGGGCGGGAGACGGGTACAATGAGCAGTTCTTC
-,TRBJ2-7,TRBV11-2,12,-,CASRDGAYEQYF,TGTGCCAGCCGGGACGGCGCCTACGAGCAGTACTTC
once,TRBJ2-2,TRBV14,17,TRBD1,CASSQDTDRGHTGELFF,TGTGCCAGCAGCCAAGATACGGACAGGGGGCATACCGGGGAGCTGTTTTTT